Listed below are T cell receptor beta chains from one sample, sequenced in a study of T cell repertoires in cytomegalovirus infection. One entry per CDR3 protein, called by TCRdb with MiXCR from the reads. Here the sample spans 69,000 or so distinct CDR3 sequences, about 26% being singletons. The antigens these receptors bind are not known. Sample: CD8+ T cells from cultured PBMCs, taken from culture after CMV antigen stimulation. The receptors originated from a human donor in good health (CMV status not recorded). Some clones in this sample may be carry-over from other donors' samples. CDR3s include the opening cysteine and the closing phenylalanine or tryptophan. A D gene is named only where the DNA matches it firmly. Some rows have no size entry. The others give once, few or many, or a class for an expanded clone.

V	D	size	J	CDR3	DNA
TRBV6-1	TRBD2	-	TRBJ2-7	CASRGLSGSFDEQYF	TGTGCCAGCAGGGGTCTTAGCGGGAGTTTTGACGAGCAGTACTTC
TRBV10-3	-	many	TRBJ2-2	CAIGDSMNTGELFF	TGTGCCATCGGCGACAGTATGAACACCGGGGAGCTGTTTTTT
TRBV19	TRBD1	-	TRBJ2-6	CASSSGTGYGANVLTF	TGTGCCAGTAGTTCCGGGACAGGGTACGGGGCCAACGTCCTGACTTTC
TRBV7-9	-	many	TRBJ1-1	CASSPGAVDTEAFF	TGTGCCAGCAGCCCGGGAGCGGTTGACACTGAAGCTTTCTTT
TRBV27	TRBD1	few	TRBJ2-7	CASSFQHTDRGLDEQYF	TGTGCCAGCAGTTTCCAACACACGGACAGGGGGCTCGACGAGCAGTACTTC
TRBV7-6	-	-	TRBJ1-5	CASSPTGINQPQHF	TGTGCCAGCAGCCCTACAGGGATCAATCAGCCCCAGCATTTT
TRBV28	-	-	TRBJ1-1	CASSLATVVDTEAFF	TGTGCCAGCAGTTTAGCCACCGTCGTGGACACTGAAGCTTTCTTT
TRBV5-6	-	-	TRBJ2-5	CANSREETQYF	TGTGCCAACAGCCGCGAAGAGACCCAGTACTTC
TRBV15	TRBD1	-	TRBJ1-5	CATSARGQLGQPQHF	TGTGCCACCAGCGCCCGGGGACAGCTGGGTCAGCCCCAGCATTTT
TRBV6-2/TRBV6-3	-	-	TRBJ1-5	CASSYYGNQPQHF	TGTGCCAGCAGTTACTACGGGAATCAGCCCCAGCATTTT
TRBV28	TRBD1	-	TRBJ2-3	CASSSLGTGVRGDTQYF	TGTGCCAGCAGTTCCCTCGGGACAGGGGTTCGAGGAGATACGCAGTATTTT
TRBV7-9	-	few	TRBJ1-2	CASSLEDGANYGYTF	TGTGCCAGCAGCTTAGAGGACGGAGCTAACTATGGCTACACCTTC
TRBV18	TRBD2	-	TRBJ2-1	CASSSGLAGAWDNEQFF	TGTGCCAGCTCATCCGGACTAGCGGGAGCTTGGGACAATGAGCAGTTCTTC
TRBV14	-	-	TRBJ2-7	CASSQRAAVYEQYF	TGTGCCAGCAGCCAAAGGGCAGCAGTCTACGAGCAGTACTTC